The 6 T cell receptor beta chains given below trace back to one sample, sequenced in a study of PD-L1 blockade in urothelial cancer. The repertoire was sequenced with immunoSEQ multiplex PCR; TCRdb's copy has only in-frame clones and lacks some. The sample records approximately 47,000 clones, roughly 80% being singletons. The sample's time point: peripheral blood 6 weeks after treatment start. This specimen was PBMCs, taken around atezolizumab (anti-PD-L1) treatment. All receptors come from a man between 65 and 85 years old with urothelial cancer.

The table lists this clone with a few counts. The chain carries TRBV19 and TRBJ2-7; the match to TRBD2 covers 11 bases. V trimming: 6 bases; J trimming: 3 bases; junction bases outside the gene matches: 7. CDR3 length: 15 amino acids. In germline, CDR1 is LNHDA, CDR2 SQIVND (reference sequence). The CDR3 here is CASRPAGTSGYEQYF. CDR3 nucleotides: TGTGCCAGTAGACCTGCCGGGACTAGCGGCTACGAGCAGTACTTC.

The genes are TRBV5-1 and TRBJ1-1; no reliable D call. The CDR3 is 12 amino acids. From germline, CDR1 is SGHRS and CDR2 YFSETQ. The ends were cut back, 1 base at V and 2 bases at J, with 3 bases in the middle. CDR3 protein: CASSLTNTEAFF. Written as DNA, the CDR3 is TGCGCCAGCAGCTTGACAAACACTGAAGCTTTCTTT.

The chain combines TRBV19 with TRBJ1-5; no definite D call. Trimming removed 6 bases at V and 0 bases at J, with 12 bases between. The CDR3 is 15 amino acids. CDR1 is LNHDA and CDR2 is SQIVND in the germline V gene (reference sequence). The DNA of the CDR3 is TGTGCCAGTAGCCTCGGACTGGATAGCAATCAGCCCCAGCATTTT. Translating gives CASSLGLDSNQPQHF.

The chain uses TRBV7-6 and TRBJ2-7, with D maybe TRBD1 (6 bases). Germline loops: CDR1 SGHVS, CDR2 FNYEAQ. Trimming removed 4 bases from V and 5 bases from J, with 15 bases in between. The length of the CDR3 is 14 residues. CDR3 DNA: TGTGCCAGCAGCTCTGGGCAGGGGTTCGACGAGCAGTACTTC. Protein product: CASSSGQGFDEQYF.

The V and J genes are TRBV6-5 and TRBJ2-1; D unresolved. Between the trimmed V and J ends, which lost 2 bases and 9 bases, there was a span of 5 bases. This CDR3 is built from 11 residues. CDR1 is MNHEY, CDR2 SVGAGI, per germline. The CDR3 region is CASSYVGEQFF. For the CDR3, the DNA is TGTGCCAGCAGTTACGTCGGTGAGCAGTTCTTC.

This chain links TRBV5-4 with TRBJ2-1, with D perhaps assigned TRBD1 or TRBD2 (6 bases each). The V end was cut by 9 bases, the J end by 4 bases, with 11 bases between. Germline CDR1 and CDR2: SGHNT and YYREEE (reference sequence). The CDR3 covers 12 residues. This chain's CDR3 is CATRGGYNEQFF. In DNA, the CDR3 is TGTGCCACCAGGGGAGGTTACAATGAGCAGTTCTTC.